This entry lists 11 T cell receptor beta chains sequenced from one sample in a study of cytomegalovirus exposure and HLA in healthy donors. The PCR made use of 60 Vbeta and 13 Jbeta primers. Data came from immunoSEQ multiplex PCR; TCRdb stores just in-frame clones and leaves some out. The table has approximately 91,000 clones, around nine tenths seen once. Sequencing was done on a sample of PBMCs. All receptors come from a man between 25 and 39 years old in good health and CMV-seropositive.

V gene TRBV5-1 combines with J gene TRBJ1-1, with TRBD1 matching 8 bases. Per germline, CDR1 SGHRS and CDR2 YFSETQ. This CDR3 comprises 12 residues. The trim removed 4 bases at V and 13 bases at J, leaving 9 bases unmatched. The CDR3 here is CASSPGQVGGFF. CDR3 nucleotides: TGCGCCAGCAGCCCGGGACAGGTGGGTGGTTTCTTT.

In nucleotides, the CDR3 is TGTGCCAGCAGTCCACCCTCGGTGGCCAACGTCCTGACTTTC. It yields the protein CASSPPSVANVLTF. The chain employs TRBV25-1 and TRBJ2-6; D is unresolved. Trimming pared 5 bases from V and 6 bases from J, leaving 11 bases between. Germline V gene lookup returns CDR1 MGHDK and CDR2 SYGVNS. This CDR3 is built from 14 residues.

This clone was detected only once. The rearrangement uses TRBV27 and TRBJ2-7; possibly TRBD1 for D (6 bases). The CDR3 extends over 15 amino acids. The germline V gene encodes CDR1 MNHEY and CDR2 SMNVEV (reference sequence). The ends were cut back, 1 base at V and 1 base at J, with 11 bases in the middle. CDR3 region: CASSLFGQGSYEQYF. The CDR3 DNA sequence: TGTGCCAGCAGTTTATTCGGCCAGGGGTCCTACGAGCAGTACTTC.

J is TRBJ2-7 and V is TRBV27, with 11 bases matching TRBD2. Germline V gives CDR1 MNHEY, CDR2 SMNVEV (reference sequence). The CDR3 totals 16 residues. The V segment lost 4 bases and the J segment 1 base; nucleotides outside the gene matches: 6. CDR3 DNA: TGTGCCAGCAGTTCCGGTGGACTAGCGGGTTCCTACGAGCAGTACTTC. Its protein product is CASSSGGLAGSYEQYF.

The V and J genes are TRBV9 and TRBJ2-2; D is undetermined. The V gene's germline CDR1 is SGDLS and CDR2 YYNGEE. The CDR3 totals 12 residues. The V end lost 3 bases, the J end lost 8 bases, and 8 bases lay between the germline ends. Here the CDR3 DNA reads TGTGCCAGCAGCGCCCTTTTGGGGGAGCTGTTTTTT. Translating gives CASSALLGELFF.

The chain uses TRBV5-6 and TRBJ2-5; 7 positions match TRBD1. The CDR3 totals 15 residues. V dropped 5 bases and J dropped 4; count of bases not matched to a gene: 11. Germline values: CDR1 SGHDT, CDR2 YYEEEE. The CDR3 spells CASRDTGAAGETQYF. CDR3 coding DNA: TGTGCCAGCAGAGACACAGGGGCCGCTGGAGAGACCCAGTACTTC.

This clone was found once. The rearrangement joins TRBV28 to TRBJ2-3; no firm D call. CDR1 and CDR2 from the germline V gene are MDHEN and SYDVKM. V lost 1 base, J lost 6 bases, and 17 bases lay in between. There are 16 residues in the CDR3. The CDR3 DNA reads TGTGCCAGCAGTTTATCCCCAGGCCGTGGAACGGATACGCAGTATTTT. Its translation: CASSLSPGRGTDTQYF.

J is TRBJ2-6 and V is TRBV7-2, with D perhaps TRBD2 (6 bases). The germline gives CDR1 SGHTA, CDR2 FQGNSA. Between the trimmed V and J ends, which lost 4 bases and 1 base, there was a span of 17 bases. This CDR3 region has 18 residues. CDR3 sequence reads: CASSWGAGGPSGANVLTF. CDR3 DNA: TGTGCCAGCAGCTGGGGTGCAGGAGGGCCTTCTGGGGCCAACGTCCTGACTTTC.

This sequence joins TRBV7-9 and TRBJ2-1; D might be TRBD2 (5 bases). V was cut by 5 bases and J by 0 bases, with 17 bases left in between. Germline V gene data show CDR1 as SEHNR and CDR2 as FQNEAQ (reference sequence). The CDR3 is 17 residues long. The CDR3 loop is CASSPKVAHSSYNEQFF. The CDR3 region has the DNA TGTGCCAGCAGCCCCAAAGTAGCGCATAGCTCCTACAATGAGCAGTTCTTC.

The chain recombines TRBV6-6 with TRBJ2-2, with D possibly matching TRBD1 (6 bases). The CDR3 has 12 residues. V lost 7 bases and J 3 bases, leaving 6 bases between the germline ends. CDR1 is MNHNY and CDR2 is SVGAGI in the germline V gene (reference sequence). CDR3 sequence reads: CASNRDTGELFF. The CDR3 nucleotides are TGTGCCAGCAACAGGGACACCGGGGAGCTGTTTTTT.

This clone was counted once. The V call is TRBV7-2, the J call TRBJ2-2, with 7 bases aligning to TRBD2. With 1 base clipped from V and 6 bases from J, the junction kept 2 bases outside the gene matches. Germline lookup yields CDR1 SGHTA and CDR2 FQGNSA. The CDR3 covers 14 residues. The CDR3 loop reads CASSLGLAPGELFF. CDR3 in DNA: TGTGCCAGCAGCTTAGGACTAGCCCCCGGGGAGCTGTTTTTT.